These 28 T cell receptor beta chains came from one sample sequenced in a study of cytomegalovirus exposure and HLA in healthy donors. The PCR had 60 Vbeta and 13 Jbeta primers. Data came from immunoSEQ multiplex PCR; TCRdb stores just in-frame clones and leaves some out. The table shows 150,000 to 200,000 clones, with around 79% occurring only once. Sequenced material: PBMCs. These receptors all stem from a woman in her thirties in good health and CMV-seropositive.

The J gene is TRBJ1-2, the V gene TRBV5-4, with 8 bases fitting TRBD1. The CDR3 sequence is 14 residues long. Germline V gene lookup returns CDR1 SGHNT and CDR2 YYREEE (reference sequence). V trimming: 0 bases; J trimming: 6 bases; junction bases outside the gene matches: 4. The CDR3 loop reads CASSLGTGRDGYTF. CDR3 coding DNA: TGTGCCAGCAGCTTGGGGACAGGGCGAGATGGCTACACCTTC.

This chain joins TRBV15 and TRBJ2-5; 11 bases line up with TRBD2. V lost 7 bases to trimming and J lost 3 bases; unmatched junction nucleotides: 7. CDR1 LNHNV and CDR2 YYDKDF come from the germline V gene (reference sequence). The CDR3 has 15 residues. Here the CDR3 reads CATIQLAGDEETQYF. The CDR3 coding sequence is TGTGCCACCATCCAACTAGCGGGAGATGAAGAGACCCAGTACTTC.

The chain joins TRBV21-1 to TRBJ1-5; the D segment call TRBD1 is taken from the table without a DNA check. TRBV21-1 is deemed a pseudogene. CDR3 length: 15 residues. CDR3 bases: TGTGCCAGCAGCAAAGGGGACAGGGGTACTCAGCCCCAGCATTTT. The encoded protein is CASSKGDRGTQPQHF.

J is TRBJ1-1 and V is TRBV4-1, with a tentative D call TRBD1 (6 bases). In germline, CDR1 is MGHRA, CDR2 YSYEKL. The CDR3 is 19 amino acids. Trimming removed 0 bases from V and 6 bases from J, with 26 bases in between. Written as DNA, the CDR3 is TGCGCCAGCAGCCAAGATCCTAGGACAGCTAAGATATCGGGCGCTGAAGCTTTCTTT. Translated, it gives CASSQDPRTAKISGAEAFF.

The chain carries TRBV4-2 and TRBJ1-6; TRBD1 agrees at 10 bases. V was pared by 1 base and J by 10 bases, with 7 bases of the junction left unmatched. Germline CDR1 LGHNA, CDR2 YNFKEQ. The length of the CDR3 is 16 residues. This CDR3 reads CASSQGRQGALSPLHF. The CDR3 bases are TGTGCCAGCAGCCAAGGCCGACAGGGGGCATTGTCACCCCTCCACTTT.

The rearrangement uses TRBV5-6 and TRBJ2-7; 13 bases agree with TRBD2. CDR1 is SGHDT and CDR2 is YYEEEE in the germline V gene. With V trimmed by 2 bases and J by 5 bases, 4 bases remained unmatched. CDR3 size: 15 residues. CDR3 nucleotide sequence: TGTGCCAGCAGCTTTTATGGGACTAGCGGGAACGAGCAGTACTTC. It translates to CASSFYGTSGNEQYF.

To note about this clone: This sample includes further DNA sequences coding for the same CDR3. The chain combines TRBV20-1 with TRBJ1-1; D remains ambiguous. The CDR3 is 11 residues long. V was cut by 3 bases and J by 1 base, with 3 bases left in between. CDR1 is DFQATT, CDR2 SNEGSKA, per germline (reference sequence). CDR3 sequence reads: CSASRNTEAFF. The CDR3 region has the DNA TGCAGTGCTAGCAGGAACACTGAAGCTTTCTTT.

This clone occurred a few times. The rearrangement uses TRBV7-9 and TRBJ1-1; 8 bases map to TRBD1. CDR1 is SEHNR and CDR2 is FQNEAQ in the germline V gene (reference sequence). The length of the CDR3 is 14 residues. V lost 5 bases, J lost 5 bases, and 7 bases stayed unmatched. Written as DNA, the CDR3 is TGTGCCAGCAGCAAAAGACAGGGGCTGACTGAAGCTTTCTTT. It is translated as CASSKRQGLTEAFF.

The DNA for the CDR3 is TGTGCCAGCAGCCCTCTAGCGGGGGTCCCCCTGGAGCAGTACTTC. It is translated as CASSPLAGVPLEQYF. The chain carries TRBV7-9 and TRBJ2-7, with TRBD2 matching over 10 bases. This CDR3 contains 15 residues. The V gene end was trimmed by 5 bases and the J gene end by 7 bases; junction bases not matched to a gene: 11. Germline V gene data show CDR1 as SEHNR and CDR2 as FQNEAQ (reference sequence).

V is TRBV7-2 and J is TRBJ2-2; D may be TRBD1 (6 bases). CDR3 length equals 16 residues. With 5 bases removed from V and 3 bases from J, the gap between germline ends came to 16 bases. Germline-derived CDR1 and CDR2 are SGHTA and FQGNSA. The DNA for the CDR3 is TGTGCCAGCAGCCTTCGACAGGTCACCGACACCGGGGAGCTGTTTTTT. Amino acids: CASSLRQVTDTGELFF.

The rearrangement uses TRBV10-3 and TRBJ1-3, with D tentatively TRBD1 (5 bases). V was shortened by 10 bases and J by 0 bases, with 10 bases between the two germline ends. Germline loops: CDR1 ENHRY, CDR2 SYGVKD. This CDR3 spans 13 amino acids. CDR3 in amino acids: CATDRGSGNTIYF. CDR3 nucleotide sequence: TGTGCCACCGATAGGGGCTCTGGAAACACCATATATTTT.

This clone was detected a few times. The chain recombines TRBV5-1 with TRBJ1-2; possible D gene TRBD1, 6 bases. This CDR3 spans 16 amino acids. The germline V gene has CDR1 SGHRS and CDR2 YFSETQ. The V end lost 2 bases, the J end lost 2 bases, and 16 bases lay between the germline ends. The CDR3 sequence is CASSLSFGDKNYGYTF. The CDR3 nucleotides are TGCGCCAGCAGCTTATCATTCGGGGACAAGAACTATGGCTACACCTTC.

The V call is TRBV30, the J call TRBJ2-7, with 12 nucleotides matching TRBD2. Per the germline V gene, CDR1 is GTSNPN and CDR2 is SVGIG (reference sequence). The CDR3 sequence is 17 residues long. Germline trimming cut 2 bases from V and 3 bases from J; bases unmatched to any gene: 11. The CDR3 sequence is CAWSKGRTSGELYEQYF. CDR3 in DNA: TGTGCCTGGAGTAAGGGGAGGACTAGCGGGGAACTCTACGAGCAGTACTTC.

The chain employs TRBV19 and TRBJ1-2, with TRBD1 identical over 12 bases. Trimming at V came to 6 bases and at J to 7 bases, leaving 9 bases not matched to a gene. Germline V gives CDR1 LNHDA, CDR2 SQIVND (reference sequence). The CDR3 totals 15 residues. The CDR3 bases are TGTGCCAGTAGGTCACCGGGACAGGGGGCGTCTGGCTACACCTTC. This sequence encodes CASRSPGQGASGYTF.

V usage is TRBV6-1 and J usage is TRBJ2-2, with TRBD1 matching over 7 bases. V shed 6 bases and J 2 bases; nucleotides not matched to a gene: 3. This CDR3 spans 14 amino acids. The germline V gene has CDR1 MNHNS and CDR2 SASEGT. CDR3 sequence: CASRQGSNTGELFF. CDR3 in DNA: TGTGCCAGCAGACAGGGGTCCAACACCGGGGAGCTGTTTTTT.

The genes are TRBV10-2 and TRBJ2-3, with D maybe TRBD1 (6 bases). The CDR3 spans 14 residues. The V end lost 3 bases, the J end lost 0 bases, and 7 bases lay between the germline ends. CDR1 is WSHSY, CDR2 SAAADI, per germline. CDR3 sequence reads: CASSEQGSTDTQYF. CDR3 nucleotides: TGCGCCAGCAGTGAACAGGGTAGCACAGATACGCAGTATTTT.

The chain uses TRBV2 and TRBJ2-1; tentatively, D is TRBD1 (5 bases). Germline loops: CDR1 SNHLY, CDR2 FYNNEI. The CDR3 extends over 15 amino acids. V gave up 8 bases and J gave up 3 bases, with 17 bases separating them. The CDR3 here is CASRRTRTLYNEQFF. The CDR3 nucleotides read TGTGCCAGCCGACGAACGCGGACACTCTACAATGAGCAGTTCTTC.

This clone was seen a single time. The rearrangement joins TRBV5-4 to TRBJ2-5; TRBD2 agrees at 8 bases. In germline, CDR1 is SGHNT, CDR2 YYREEE (reference sequence). Trimming removed 2 bases from V and 4 bases from J; junction bases left unmatched: 7. This CDR3 region has 15 residues. CDR3 DNA sequence: TGTGCCAGCAGCTTTTCAAGCGGGGGTACAGAGACCCAGTACTTC. This encodes CASSFSSGGTETQYF.

This chain uses TRBV6-5 with TRBJ2-1, with D tentatively TRBD1 (6 bases). The CDR3 spans 15 residues. Germline-derived CDR1 and CDR2 are MNHEY and SVGAGI. V lost 2 bases and J lost 3, with 11 bases in between. CDR3 sequence reads: CASSYVGAHYNEQFF. CDR3 DNA sequence: TGTGCCAGCAGTTACGTGGGGGCCCACTACAATGAGCAGTTCTTC.

A few counts support this clone. The rearrangement joins TRBV18 to TRBJ1-6; unclear D gene. V was pared by 3 bases and J by 7 bases, with 10 bases between. Germline CDR1 KGHSH, CDR2 LQKENI. CDR3 length: 14 amino acids. The CDR3 sequence: CASSPEGLNSPLHF. CDR3 DNA: TGTGCCAGCTCACCGGAGGGTTTGAATTCACCCCTCCACTTT.

The gene calls are TRBV10-3 and TRBJ2-5, with 7 bases lining up with TRBD2. Germline lookup yields CDR1 ENHRY and CDR2 SYGVKD. With V trimmed by 0 bases and J by 7 bases, 2 bases remained unmatched. The CDR3 extends over 13 amino acids. The CDR3 DNA reads as TGTGCCATCAGTGAGTCAACGGGGGGGACCCAGTACTTC. Encoded protein: CAISESTGGTQYF.

V usage is TRBV6-1 and J usage is TRBJ1-1; 8 bases are a match to TRBD1. The trim removed 6 bases at V and 1 base at J, leaving 4 bases unmatched. The germline V gene has CDR1 MNHNS and CDR2 SASEGT. The CDR3 length is 14 residues. CDR3 in amino acids: CASSNRGSNTEAFF. The CDR3 DNA follows: TGTGCCAGCAGCAACAGGGGGTCGAACACTGAAGCTTTCTTT.

J is TRBJ2-4 and V is TRBV30, with 7 bases lining up with TRBD2. The trim removed 1 base at V and 6 bases at J, leaving 0 bases unmatched. Germline CDR1 and CDR2: GTSNPN and SVGIG (reference sequence). This CDR3 comprises 12 residues. The CDR3 DNA reads as TGTGCCTGGAGTGCGGGGGGAAACATTCAGTACTTC. Amino acids: CAWSAGGNIQYF.

The table lists this clone with a few counts. This chain links TRBV10-1 with TRBJ2-7; 7 nucleotides align to TRBD1. This CDR3 is 14 amino acids long. Germline CDR1 reads WNHNN; CDR2 reads SYGVQD (reference sequence). Trimming at V came to 4 bases and at J to 0 bases, leaving 3 bases not matched to a gene. Here the CDR3 reads CASSGRDSSYEQYF. DNA for the CDR3: TGCGCCAGCAGTGGCCGGGACAGCTCCTACGAGCAGTACTTC.

The chain employs TRBV11-2 and TRBJ2-1; no reliable D call. Trimming pared 3 bases from V and 0 bases from J, leaving 6 bases between. Looked up from germline, CDR1 is SGHAT and CDR2 is FQNNGV. This CDR3 has 14 amino acids. This chain's CDR3 is CASSFGGSYNEQFF. The CDR3 DNA reads TGTGCCAGCAGCTTTGGCGGCTCCTACAATGAGCAGTTCTTC.

The chain recombines TRBV4-1 with TRBJ1-5, with TRBD1 as a possible D gene (5 bases). V lost 1 base and J lost 3, with 7 bases in between. CDR1 MGHRA and CDR2 YSYEKL come from the germline V gene. This CDR3 has 14 residues. The CDR3 DNA is TGCGCCAGCAGCCAAGGCAGGGTCAATCAGCCCCAGCATTTT. Residues: CASSQGRVNQPQHF.

V is TRBV6-5 and J is TRBJ1-1; the match to TRBD1 covers 9 bases. After removal of 2 bases from V and 3 bases from J, the junction contained 1 base not matched to a gene. Germline V gives CDR1 MNHEY, CDR2 SVGAGI. CDR3 length equals 14 residues. The CDR3 here is CASSYGTGYTEAFF. CDR3 in DNA: TGTGCCAGCAGTTACGGGACAGGGTACACTGAAGCTTTCTTT.

J is TRBJ2-5 and V is TRBV6-1, with 12 positions matching TRBD2. In germline, CDR1 is MNHNS, CDR2 SASEGT. This CDR3 has 13 residues. With V trimmed by 11 bases and J by 5 bases, 6 bases remained unmatched. The CDR3 region is CAGRTSGDETQYF. Here the CDR3 DNA reads TGTGCCGGACGGACTAGCGGGGATGAGACCCAGTACTTC.